This TCR beta chain was sequenced in a study of blood T cell repertoires in COVID-19. TCRdb's table, derived via immunoSEQ multiplex PCR, lists solely in-frame clones and lacks some. The data contain 300,000 to 400,000 clones, roughly 88% of them singletons. Trimming removed 4 bases at V and 2 bases at J, with 8 bases between. In germline, CDR1 is SGHNT, CDR2 YYREEE (reference sequence). The CDR3 runs to 13 residues. The chain couples TRBV5-4 to TRBJ2-3; unclear D gene. Sequencing was carried out using peripheral blood. The receptor was derived from a woman younger than 45 with COVID-19, enrolled during active disease. CDR3 nucleotides: TGTGCCAGCAGCGTAATAATCACAGATACGCAGTATTTT. It translates to CASSVIITDTQYF.